The clone carrying this TCR beta chain was seen just once. Its antigen remains unidentified. Busulfan-fludarabine conditioning, marrow transplant, and cyclophosphamide on days +3 and +4 were administered. The data are from a study of T cells after posttransplantation cyclophosphamide. The study's findings and limits: Later blood repertoires were often dominated by clones from the donor CD8+ memory compartment. Recipient CMV seropositivity and CMV reactivation strongly tracked TRB clonality.

CDR1 is MRHNA and CDR2 is SNTAGT in the germline V gene. V dropped 6 bases and J dropped 1 base, with 11 bases sitting between them. The CDR3 runs to 14 residues. TCRdb's table, derived via immunoSEQ multiplex PCR, lists solely in-frame clones and lacks some. The sample includes approximately 20,000 clones, about nine tenths of them seen just once. This receptor was identified in a female patient in her thirties or forties who received an allogeneic stem cell transplant from a related donor, was CMV-positive, and had no GVHD. Part of the T cells may come from the graft donor. The V gene is TRBV6-4, the J gene TRBJ2-3; D ambiguous. Sample: PBMCs, taken after allogeneic stem cell transplant with posttransplant cyclophosphamide. The CDR3 DNA sequence: TGTGCCAGCAGCGTTGGCGCGGGCACAGATACGCAGTATTTT. The encoded protein is CASSVGAGTDTQYF.